Listed below are T cell receptor beta chains from one sample, sequenced in a study of T cells in Graves' hyperthyroidism and ophthalmopathy. TCRdb called the multiplex PCR reads again in MiXCR, with one record for every CDR3 protein. The sample carries approximately 410,000 distinct CDR3 sequences, roughly 15% recorded once. The material sequenced was blood. These receptors were obtained from a woman aged 18-29 years with Graves' hyperthyroidism. Each CDR3 is given without its conserved first and last residue.

len | v_gene | CDR3aa
13 | TRBV27 | ASSLVAGGTGELV
11 | TRBV5-1 | ASSSGDPYGYT
13 | TRBV7-2 | ASSLVTGGHGTQY
18 | TRBV2 | ASRTDRTGTSGRASYEQY
10 | TRBV12-5 | ASGREGAKQF
13 | TRBV6-7 | ATDPAEANTGELF
14 | TRBV10-2 | ASSETSGTDNQPQH
14 | TRBV4-1 | ASSQVGLAVQETQY
13 | TRBV3-1 | ASSQGRATNYGYT
13 | TRBV6-6 | ASSYSNRGTDTQY
17 | TRBV28 | ASSLVGLGLAGVGNEQF
11 | TRBV3-1 | ASSFGLGYEQF